This TCR beta chain originates from a study of CXCR3-negative and CXCR3-positive naive CD8 T cells. For this clonotype: Its antigen is not identified.

TRB cDNA was prepared as libraries by UMI-labeled 5' RACE. TCRdb reprocessed the 5' RACE reads; each CDR3 protein has one entry and no DNA is given. The sample's table shows about 66,000 distinct CDR3 sequences. Points from the study as a whole: Naive CXCR3-negative cells resembled naive CXCR3-positive cells in TRBV-TRBJ usage; memory cells differed. Most assays used freshly isolated PBMCs, as cryopreservation partially reduced CXCR3. CXCR3-positive naive cells carried more hydrophobic TRB CDR3s than CXCR3-negative naive cells did. Memory CD8+ T cell repertoires were far less diverse than both naive subsets.

This TCR came from a human donor in good health. Some clones in this sample may be carry-over from other donors' samples. Sequencing was performed on naive CXCR3- CD8+ T cells from blood. Described subset: CD45RO-CCR7+CD27+CD95- naive CD8+ T cells lacking CXCR3 (TNR3-).

The CDR3 loop is CASTLGPGASNQPQHF. The chain carries TRBV28 and TRBJ1-5; the TCRdb D gene call, TRBD1, has no DNA to confirm it. There are 16 residues in the CDR3. The germline V gene encodes CDR1 MDHEN and CDR2 SYDVKM.